This passage covers 11 T cell receptor beta chains from one sample sequenced in a study of T cell responses to AZD1222 COVID-19 vaccine. Profiled with immunoSEQ multiplex PCR; TCRdb holds only in-frame clones, not every one. Of around 180,000 clones in the sample, approximately 94% were seen once. The source was peripheral blood, collected on day 0 of AZD1222 vaccination. These receptors came from an adult in good health.

The genes are TRBV28 and TRBJ2-5; a weak D match, TRBD2 (5 bases). The V gene lost 2 bases and the J gene lost 5 bases, with 18 bases spanning the gap. This CDR3 is 16 amino acids long. Germline V gives CDR1 MDHEN, CDR2 SYDVKM. The CDR3 loop reads CASSLAGLASTETQYF. CDR3 sequence (DNA): TGTGCCAGCAGTTTAGCCGGGCTAGCCTCGACGGAGACCCAGTACTTC.

The chain has TRBV2 and TRBJ1-3; D gene uncertain. Trimming stripped 1 base from V and 3 bases from J, with 13 bases between. This CDR3 has 16 residues. Germline assignment: CDR1 SNHLY and CDR2 FYNNEI. CDR3 bases: TGTGCCAGCAGTGAAGAGGGAGGTCGGAATGGAAACACCATATATTTT. Its protein product is CASSEEGGRNGNTIYF.

This rearrangement joins TRBV7-9 to TRBJ1-1; unclear D gene. The V and J ends lost 1 base and 4 bases respectively, with 4 bases between them. The CDR3 runs to 12 residues. From germline, CDR1 is SEHNR and CDR2 FQNEAQ (reference sequence). CDR3 sequence reads: CASSLVPTEAFF. CDR3 bases: TGTGCCAGCAGCTTAGTTCCCACTGAAGCTTTCTTT.

The chain is built from TRBV27 and TRBJ2-5, with D possibly being TRBD2 (7 bases). CDR1 and CDR2 (germline): MNHEY, SMNVEV (reference sequence). V was trimmed by 3 bases and J by 0 bases, leaving 14 bases between them. There are 16 residues in the CDR3. The CDR3 DNA reads TGTGCCAGCAGTTTCGCGGGGGCGCGGTACCAAGAGACCCAGTACTTC. The encoded protein is CASSFAGARYQETQYF.

This chain links TRBV18 with TRBJ2-1; 9 positions agree with TRBD2. Germline CDR1 reads KGHSH; CDR2 reads LQKENI. The CDR3 runs to 16 residues. The junction had 9 bases not matched to a gene; V was cut back by 2 bases and J by 7 bases. CDR3 residues: CASSPLSSGNGNEQFF. CDR3 DNA: TGTGCCAGCTCACCATTATCTAGCGGGAATGGTAATGAGCAGTTCTTC.

The gene calls are TRBV9 and TRBJ2-7, with 7 bases matching TRBD1. V shed 3 bases, J shed 3 bases, and the junction held 6 bases outside the gene matches. Germline CDR1 SGDLS, CDR2 YYNGEE. CDR3 length equals 14 residues. The CDR3 spells CASSAGDRVYEQYF. The CDR3 region has the DNA TGTGCCAGCAGCGCTGGGGACAGAGTCTACGAGCAGTACTTC.

The chain carries TRBV7-2 and TRBJ1-4; perhaps TRBD1 as D (6 bases). The germline V gene has CDR1 SGHTA and CDR2 FQGNSA. V was clipped by 2 bases and J by 8 bases, with 15 bases between them. The CDR3 covers 15 residues. The CDR3 is CASSLSRAGEEKLFF. CDR3 in DNA: TGTGCCAGCAGCTTATCGAGGGCAGGGGAAGAAAAACTGTTTTTT.

This clone has just one count. This chain uses TRBV30 with TRBJ1-6; 7 bases fit TRBD1. Unmatched junction bases numbered 1, after V lost 4 bases and J lost 4 bases. Germline CDR1 reads GTSNPN; CDR2 reads SVGIG (reference sequence). The CDR3 is 13 amino acids. CDR3 amino acids: CAWTRGYNSPLHF. The CDR3 DNA sequence: TGTGCCTGGACCAGGGGGTATAATTCACCCCTCCACTTT.

The chain has TRBV6-5 and TRBJ1-4, with 7 bases matching TRBD1. CDR1 and CDR2 from the germline V gene are MNHEY and SVGAGI. The CDR3 loop spans 12 amino acids. J was trimmed by 12 bases and V by 6 bases; bases with no gene match: 7. DNA of the CDR3: TGTGCCAGCAGGACAGGGCCGGGGCAACTGTTTTTT. It encodes CASRTGPGQLFF.

This chain joins TRBV27 and TRBJ1-1; a possible D gene is TRBD1 (6 bases). The ends were cut back, 6 bases at V and 7 bases at J, with 21 bases in the middle. The CDR3 consists of 15 residues. The germline gives CDR1 MNHEY, CDR2 SMNVEV (reference sequence). The CDR3 protein is CASRRIFMRGGEAFF. The CDR3 DNA reads TGTGCCAGCAGGAGAATCTTCATGAGGGGGGGTGAAGCTTTCTTT.

The chain carries TRBV28 and TRBJ2-5, with D hard to call. The ends were cut back, 2 bases at V and 5 bases at J, with 12 bases in the middle. Germline V lookup: CDR1 MDHEN, CDR2 SYDVKM. The CDR3 length is 14 residues. The CDR3 region is CASSLIVASETQYF. CDR3 DNA sequence: TGTGCCAGCAGTTTAATCGTCGCCTCGGAGACCCAGTACTTC.